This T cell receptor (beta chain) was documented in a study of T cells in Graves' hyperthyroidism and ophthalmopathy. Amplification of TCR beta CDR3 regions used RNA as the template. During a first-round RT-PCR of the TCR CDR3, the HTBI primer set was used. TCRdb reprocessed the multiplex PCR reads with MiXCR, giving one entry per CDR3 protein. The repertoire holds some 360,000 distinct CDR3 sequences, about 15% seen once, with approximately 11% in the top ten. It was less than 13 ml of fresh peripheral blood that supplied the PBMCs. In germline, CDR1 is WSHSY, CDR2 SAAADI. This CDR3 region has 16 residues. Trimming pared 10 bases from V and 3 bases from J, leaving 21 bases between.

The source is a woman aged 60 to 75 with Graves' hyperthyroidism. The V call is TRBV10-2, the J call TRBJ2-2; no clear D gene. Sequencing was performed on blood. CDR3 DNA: TGCGCCACCCGTGATGGTTCTTCAGAATACACCGGGGAGCTGTTTTTT. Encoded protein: CATRDGSSEYTGELFF.